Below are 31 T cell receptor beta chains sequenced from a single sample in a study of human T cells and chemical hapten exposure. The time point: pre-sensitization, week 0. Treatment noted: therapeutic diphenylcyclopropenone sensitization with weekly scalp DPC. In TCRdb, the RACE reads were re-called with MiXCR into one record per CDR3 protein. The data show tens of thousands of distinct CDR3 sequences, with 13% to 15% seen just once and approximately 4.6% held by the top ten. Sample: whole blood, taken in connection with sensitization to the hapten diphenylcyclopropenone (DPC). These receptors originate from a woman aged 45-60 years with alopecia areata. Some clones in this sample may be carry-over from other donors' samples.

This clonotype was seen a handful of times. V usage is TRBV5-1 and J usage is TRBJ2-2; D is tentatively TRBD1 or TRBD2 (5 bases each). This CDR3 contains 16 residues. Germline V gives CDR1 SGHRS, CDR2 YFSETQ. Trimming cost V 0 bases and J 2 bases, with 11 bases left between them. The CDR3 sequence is CASSLDGGLNTGELFF. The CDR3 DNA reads TGCGCCAGCAGCTTGGATGGGGGATTAAACACCGGGGAGCTGTTTTTT.

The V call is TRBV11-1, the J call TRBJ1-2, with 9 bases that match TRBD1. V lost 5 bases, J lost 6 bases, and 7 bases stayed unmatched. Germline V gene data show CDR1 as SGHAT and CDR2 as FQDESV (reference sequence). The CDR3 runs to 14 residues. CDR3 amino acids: CASSRDREGNGYTF. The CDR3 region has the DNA TGTGCCAGCAGCCGGGACAGGGAAGGCAATGGCTACACCTTC.

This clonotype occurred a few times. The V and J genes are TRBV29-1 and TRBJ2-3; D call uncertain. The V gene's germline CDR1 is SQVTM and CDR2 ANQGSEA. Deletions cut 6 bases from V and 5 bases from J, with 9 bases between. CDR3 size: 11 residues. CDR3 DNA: TGCAGCGTGGAAAAGGTAGATACGCAGTATTTT. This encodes CSVEKVDTQYF.

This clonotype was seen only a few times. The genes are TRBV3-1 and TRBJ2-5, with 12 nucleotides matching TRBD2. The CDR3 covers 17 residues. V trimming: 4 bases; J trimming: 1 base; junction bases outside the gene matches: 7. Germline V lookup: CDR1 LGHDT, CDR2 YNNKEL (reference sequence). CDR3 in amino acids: CASSPAGLAGTQETQYF. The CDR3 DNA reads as TGTGCCAGCAGCCCCGCCGGACTAGCGGGAACCCAAGAGACCCAGTACTTC.

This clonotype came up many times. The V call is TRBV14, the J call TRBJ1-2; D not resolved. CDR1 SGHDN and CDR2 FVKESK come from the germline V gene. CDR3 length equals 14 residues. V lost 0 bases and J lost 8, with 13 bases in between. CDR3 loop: CASSQERDSYGYTF. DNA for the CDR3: TGTGCCAGCAGCCAAGAGAGGGATTCATACGGCTACACCTTC.

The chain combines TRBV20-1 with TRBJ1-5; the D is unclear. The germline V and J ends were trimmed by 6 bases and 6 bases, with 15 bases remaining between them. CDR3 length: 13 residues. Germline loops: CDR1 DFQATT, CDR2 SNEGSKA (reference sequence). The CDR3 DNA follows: TGCAGTGCCGGTACCCTCTGGGGTCAGCCCCAGCATTTT. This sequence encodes CSAGTLWGQPQHF.

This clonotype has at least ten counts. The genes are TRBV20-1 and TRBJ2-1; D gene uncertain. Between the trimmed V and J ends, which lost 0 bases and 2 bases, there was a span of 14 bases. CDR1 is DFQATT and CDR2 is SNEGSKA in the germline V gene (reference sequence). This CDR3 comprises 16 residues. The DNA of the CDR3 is TGCAGTGCTAGAGACTTGGCTAGATCCACCTACAATGAGCAGTTCTTC. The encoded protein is CSARDLARSTYNEQFF.

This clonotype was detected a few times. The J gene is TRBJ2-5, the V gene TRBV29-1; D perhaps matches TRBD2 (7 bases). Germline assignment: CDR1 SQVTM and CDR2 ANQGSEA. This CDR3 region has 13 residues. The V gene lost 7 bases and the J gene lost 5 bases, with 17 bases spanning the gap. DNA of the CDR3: TGCAGCGCCGCGACGGGGGGCGGTGAGACCCAGTACTTC. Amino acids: CSAATGGGETQYF.

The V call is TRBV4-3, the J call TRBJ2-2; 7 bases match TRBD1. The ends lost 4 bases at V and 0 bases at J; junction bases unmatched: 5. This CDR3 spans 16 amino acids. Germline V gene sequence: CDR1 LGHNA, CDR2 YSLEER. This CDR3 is CASSRAGTANTGELFF. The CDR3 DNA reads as TGCGCCAGCAGCCGGGCCGGGACAGCGAACACCGGGGAGCTGTTTTTT.

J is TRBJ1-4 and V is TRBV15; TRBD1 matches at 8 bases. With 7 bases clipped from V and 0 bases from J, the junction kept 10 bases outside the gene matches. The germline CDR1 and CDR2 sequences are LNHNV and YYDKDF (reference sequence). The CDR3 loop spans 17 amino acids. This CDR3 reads CATTPTGAHATNEKLFF. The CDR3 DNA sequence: TGTGCCACCACCCCGACAGGGGCCCATGCAACTAATGAAAAACTGTTTTTT. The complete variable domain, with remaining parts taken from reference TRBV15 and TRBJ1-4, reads DAMVIQNPRYQVTQFGKPVTLSCSQTLNHNVMYWYQQKSSQAPKLLFHYYDKDFNNEADTPDNFQSRRPNTSFCFLDIRSPGLGDTAMYLCATTPTGAHATNEKLFFGSGTQLSVL.

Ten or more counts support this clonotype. The CDR3 region has the DNA TGCAGCGTTGTATCCAGTCTCTCTGGAAACACCATATATTTT. This sequence encodes CSVVSSLSGNTIYF. V is TRBV29-1 and J is TRBJ1-3; D is uncertain. The germline V gene has CDR1 SQVTM and CDR2 ANQGSEA. Deletions cut 4 bases from V and 0 bases from J, with 10 bases between. This CDR3 has 14 amino acids.

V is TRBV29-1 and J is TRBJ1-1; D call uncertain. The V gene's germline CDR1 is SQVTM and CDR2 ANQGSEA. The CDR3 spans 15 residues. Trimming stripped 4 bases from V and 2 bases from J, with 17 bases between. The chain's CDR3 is CSVVGTVNSNTEAFF. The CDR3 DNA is TGCAGCGTTGTGGGCACGGTCAATAGTAACACTGAAGCTTTCTTT.

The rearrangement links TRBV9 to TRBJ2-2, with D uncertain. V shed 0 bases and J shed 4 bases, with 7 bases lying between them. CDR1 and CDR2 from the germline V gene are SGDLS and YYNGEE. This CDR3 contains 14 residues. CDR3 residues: CASSVAGGTGELFF. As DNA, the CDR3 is TGTGCCAGCAGCGTAGCAGGTGGCACCGGGGAGCTGTTTTTT.

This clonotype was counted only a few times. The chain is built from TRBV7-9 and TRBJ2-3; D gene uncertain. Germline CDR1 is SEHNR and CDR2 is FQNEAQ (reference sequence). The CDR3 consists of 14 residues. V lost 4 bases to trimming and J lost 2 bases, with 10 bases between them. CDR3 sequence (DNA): TGTGCCAGCAGCTCGGCCGACCACACAGATACGCAGTATTTT. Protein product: CASSSADHTDTQYF.

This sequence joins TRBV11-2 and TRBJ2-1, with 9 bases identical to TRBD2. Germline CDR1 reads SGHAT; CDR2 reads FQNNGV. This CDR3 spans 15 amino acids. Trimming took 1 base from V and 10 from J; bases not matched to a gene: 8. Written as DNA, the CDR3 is TGTGCCAGCAGCTTAGGGGGCGGGAGGGCCGTAGAGCAGTTCTTC. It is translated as CASSLGGGRAVEQFF.

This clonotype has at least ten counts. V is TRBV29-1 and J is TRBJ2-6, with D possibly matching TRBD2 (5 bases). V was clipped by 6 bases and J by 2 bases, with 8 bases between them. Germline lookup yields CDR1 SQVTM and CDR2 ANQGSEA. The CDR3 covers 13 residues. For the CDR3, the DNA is TGCAGCGTGGCCGGGACTGGGGCCAACGTCCTGACTTTC. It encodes CSVAGTGANVLTF.

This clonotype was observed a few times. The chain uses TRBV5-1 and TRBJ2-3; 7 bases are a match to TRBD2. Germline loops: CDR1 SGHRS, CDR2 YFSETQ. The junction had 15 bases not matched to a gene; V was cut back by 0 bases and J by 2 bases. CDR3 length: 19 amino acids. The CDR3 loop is CASSLASSGRRRYTDTQYF. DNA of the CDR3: TGCGCCAGCAGCTTGGCTTCTAGCGGACGTCGACGATACACAGATACGCAGTATTTT.

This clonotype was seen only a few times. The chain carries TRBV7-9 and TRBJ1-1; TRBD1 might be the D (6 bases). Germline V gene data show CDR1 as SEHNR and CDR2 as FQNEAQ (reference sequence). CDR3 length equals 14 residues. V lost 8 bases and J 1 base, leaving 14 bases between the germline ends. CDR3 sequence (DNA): TGTGCCAGCGATACAGGGACCTCGAACACTGAAGCTTTCTTT. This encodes CASDTGTSNTEAFF.

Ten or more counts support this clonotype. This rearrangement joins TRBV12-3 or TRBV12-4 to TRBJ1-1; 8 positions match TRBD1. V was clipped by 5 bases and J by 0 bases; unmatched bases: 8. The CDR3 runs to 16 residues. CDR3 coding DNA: TGTGCCAGCAGTCCGACAGGGGAAGGGATGAACACTGAAGCTTTCTTT. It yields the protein CASSPTGEGMNTEAFF.

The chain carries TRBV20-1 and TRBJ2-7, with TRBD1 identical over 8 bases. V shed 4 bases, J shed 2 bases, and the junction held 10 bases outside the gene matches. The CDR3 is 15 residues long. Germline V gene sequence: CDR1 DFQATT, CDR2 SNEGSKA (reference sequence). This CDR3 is CSATSRGRSTYEQYF. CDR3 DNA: TGCAGTGCTACTAGCAGGGGGCGGTCCACCTACGAGCAGTACTTC.

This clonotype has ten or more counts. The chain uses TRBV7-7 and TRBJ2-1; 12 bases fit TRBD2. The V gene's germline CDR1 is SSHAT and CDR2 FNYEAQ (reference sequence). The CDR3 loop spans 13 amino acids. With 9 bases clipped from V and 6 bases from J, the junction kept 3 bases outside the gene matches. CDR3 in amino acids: CASSSGRGNEQFF. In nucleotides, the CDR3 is TGTGCCAGTTCTAGCGGGAGGGGCAATGAGCAGTTCTTC.

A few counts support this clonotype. The CDR3 sequence is CASSHSGTQETQYF. The CDR3 nucleotides read TGTGCCAGCAGCCATAGCGGGACCCAAGAGACCCAGTACTTC. The V gene is TRBV5-5, the J gene TRBJ2-5, with 8 bases lining up with TRBD2. Germline CDR1 reads SGHKS; CDR2 reads YYEKEE (reference sequence). Unmatched junction bases numbered 3, after V lost 4 bases and J lost 1 base. The CDR3 loop spans 14 amino acids. Complete variable domain (other parts from reference TRBV5-5 and TRBJ2-5): DAGVTQSPTHLIKTRGQQVTLRCSPISGHKSVSWYQQVLGQGPQFIFQYYEKEERGRGNFPDRFSARQFPNYSSELNVNALLLGDSALYLCASSHSGTQETQYFGPGTRLLVL.

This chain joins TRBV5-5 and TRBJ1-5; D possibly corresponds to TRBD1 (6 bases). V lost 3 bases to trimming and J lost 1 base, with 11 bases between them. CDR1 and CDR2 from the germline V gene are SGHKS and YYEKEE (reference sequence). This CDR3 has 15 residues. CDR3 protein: CASSYGGGSNQPQHF. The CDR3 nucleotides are TGTGCCAGCAGCTACGGGGGCGGGAGCAATCAGCCCCAGCATTTT.

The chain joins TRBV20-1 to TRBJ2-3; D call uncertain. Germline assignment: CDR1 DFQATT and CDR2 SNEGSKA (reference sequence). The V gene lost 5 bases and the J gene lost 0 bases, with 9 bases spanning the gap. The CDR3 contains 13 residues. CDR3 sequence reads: CSAGSDSTDTQYF. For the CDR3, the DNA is TGCAGTGCTGGCAGCGATAGCACAGATACGCAGTATTTT.

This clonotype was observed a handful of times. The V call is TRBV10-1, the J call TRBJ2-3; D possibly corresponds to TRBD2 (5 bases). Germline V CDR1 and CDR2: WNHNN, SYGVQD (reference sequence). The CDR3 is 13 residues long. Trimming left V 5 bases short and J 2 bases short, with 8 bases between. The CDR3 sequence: CASSRGPTDTQYF. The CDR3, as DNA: TGCGCCAGCAGTCGGGGTCCCACAGATACGCAGTATTTT.

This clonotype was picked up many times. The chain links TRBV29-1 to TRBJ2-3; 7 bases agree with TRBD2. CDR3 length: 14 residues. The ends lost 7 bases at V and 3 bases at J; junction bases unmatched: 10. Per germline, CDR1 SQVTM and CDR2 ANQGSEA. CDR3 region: CSATHGRKTDTQYF. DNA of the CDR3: TGCAGCGCCACCCACGGGAGGAAAACAGATACGCAGTATTTT.

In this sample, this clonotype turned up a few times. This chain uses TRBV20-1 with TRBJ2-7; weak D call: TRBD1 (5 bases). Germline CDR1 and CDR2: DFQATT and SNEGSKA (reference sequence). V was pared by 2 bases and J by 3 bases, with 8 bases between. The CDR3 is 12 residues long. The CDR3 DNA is TGCAGTGCTAGAAACAGGAACTACGAGCAGTACTTC. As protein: CSARNRNYEQYF.

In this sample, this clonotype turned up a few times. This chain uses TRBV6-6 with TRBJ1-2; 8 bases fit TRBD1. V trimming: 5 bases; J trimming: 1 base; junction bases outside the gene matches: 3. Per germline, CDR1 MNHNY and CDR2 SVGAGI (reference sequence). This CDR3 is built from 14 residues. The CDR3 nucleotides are TGTGCCAGCAGTAGACAGGGGATTAACTATGGCTACACCTTC. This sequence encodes CASSRQGINYGYTF.

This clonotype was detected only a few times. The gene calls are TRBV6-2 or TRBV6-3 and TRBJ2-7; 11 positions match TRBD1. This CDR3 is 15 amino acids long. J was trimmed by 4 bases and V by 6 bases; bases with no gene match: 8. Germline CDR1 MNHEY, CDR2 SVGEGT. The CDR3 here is CASSRAGTGGYEQYF. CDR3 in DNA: TGTGCCAGCAGCCGAGCCGGGACAGGGGGATACGAGCAGTACTTC.

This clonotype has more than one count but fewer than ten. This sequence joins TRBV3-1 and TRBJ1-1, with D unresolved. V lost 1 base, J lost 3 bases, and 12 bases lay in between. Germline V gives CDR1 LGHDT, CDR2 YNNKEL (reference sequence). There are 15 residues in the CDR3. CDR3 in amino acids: CASSQGFGSYTEAFF. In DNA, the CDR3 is TGTGCCAGCAGCCAAGGTTTTGGCAGCTACACTGAAGCTTTCTTT.

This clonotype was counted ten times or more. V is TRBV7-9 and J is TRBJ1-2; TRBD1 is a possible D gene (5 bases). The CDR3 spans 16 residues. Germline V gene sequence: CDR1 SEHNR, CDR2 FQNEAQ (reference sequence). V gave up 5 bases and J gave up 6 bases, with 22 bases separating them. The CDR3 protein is CASSQGSGSRLDGYTF. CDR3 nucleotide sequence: TGTGCCAGCAGCCAAGGATCAGGGTCGAGGCTGGATGGCTACACCTTC.